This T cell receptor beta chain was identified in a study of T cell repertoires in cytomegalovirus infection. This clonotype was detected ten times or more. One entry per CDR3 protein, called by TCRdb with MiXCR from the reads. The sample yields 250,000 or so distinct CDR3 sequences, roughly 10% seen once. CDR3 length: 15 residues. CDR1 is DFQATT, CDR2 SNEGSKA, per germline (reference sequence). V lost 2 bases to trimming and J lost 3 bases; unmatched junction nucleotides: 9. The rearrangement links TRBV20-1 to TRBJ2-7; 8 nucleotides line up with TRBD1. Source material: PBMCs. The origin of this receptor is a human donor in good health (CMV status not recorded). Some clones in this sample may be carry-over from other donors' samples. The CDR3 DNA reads TGCAGTGCTAGACCCCCGACAGGGGTGATCTACGAGCAGTACTTC. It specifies CSARPPTGVIYEQYF.